This T cell receptor (beta chain) was captured in a study of tumor-infiltrating lymphocytes in localized non-small cell lung cancer. The wider study: Tumor tissue and non-adjacent uninvolved lung came from each patient.

Note on this clone: The antigen remains unidentified.

Assay: immunoSEQ multiplex PCR; the TCRdb copy retains only in-frame clones and omits some. The data show around 17,000 clones, 70% to 80% seen once. The V and J ends lost 5 bases and 0 bases, in that order; junction bases with no gene match: 4. The V gene's germline CDR1 is SGHDN and CDR2 FVKESK. The length of the CDR3 is 14 residues. Broader study findings: Tumor T-cell fraction from TCR sequencing was not associated with recurrence-free survival (p = 0.61). Tumors had more T cell infiltration than uninvolved lung, per TCRbeta sequencing and CD3 counts. Each assay used a separate piece of the same tissue.

This rearrangement joins TRBV14 to TRBJ2-7, with 7 nucleotides matching TRBD2. The TCR originated in a human donor with non-small cell lung cancer. Sequencing was done on a sample of lung tumor tissue. CDR3 sequence: CASSVWEGSYEQYF. Written as DNA, the CDR3 is TGTGCCAGCAGCGTGTGGGAGGGCTCCTACGAGCAGTACTTC.